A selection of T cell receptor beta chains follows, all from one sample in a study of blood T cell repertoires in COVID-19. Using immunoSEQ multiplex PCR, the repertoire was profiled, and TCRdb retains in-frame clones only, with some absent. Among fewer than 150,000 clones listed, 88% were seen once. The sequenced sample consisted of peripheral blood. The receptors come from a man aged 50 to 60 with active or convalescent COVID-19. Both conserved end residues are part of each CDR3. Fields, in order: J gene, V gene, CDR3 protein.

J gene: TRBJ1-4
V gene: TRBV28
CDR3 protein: CASSLVRSTNEKLFF

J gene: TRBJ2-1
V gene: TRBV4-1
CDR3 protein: CASSAVAGSYNEQFF

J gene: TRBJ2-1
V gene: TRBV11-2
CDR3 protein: CASSLSGGVYNEQFF

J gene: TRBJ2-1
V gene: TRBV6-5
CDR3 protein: CASKGIGTTYNEQFF

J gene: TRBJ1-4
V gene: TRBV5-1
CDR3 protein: CASRETGVGEKLFF

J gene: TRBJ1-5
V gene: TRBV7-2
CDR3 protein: CASSSEQGYQPQHF

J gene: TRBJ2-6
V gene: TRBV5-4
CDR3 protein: CASSLGGGYGANVLTF

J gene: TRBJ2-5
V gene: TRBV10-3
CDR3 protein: CAIREETSGVEETQYF

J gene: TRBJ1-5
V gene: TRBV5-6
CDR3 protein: CASNRRYSNQPQHF

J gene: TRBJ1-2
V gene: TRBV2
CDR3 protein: CASSGGQGSYGYTF

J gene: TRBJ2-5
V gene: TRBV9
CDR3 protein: CASSFRASETQYF

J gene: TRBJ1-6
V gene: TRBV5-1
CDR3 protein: CASSLEEGRGSPLHF

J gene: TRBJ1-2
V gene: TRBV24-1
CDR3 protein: CATSRGGGESTF

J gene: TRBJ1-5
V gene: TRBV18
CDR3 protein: CASSLFGTGADQPQHF

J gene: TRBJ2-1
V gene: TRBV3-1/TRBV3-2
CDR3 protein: CASSLSGTTYNEQFF

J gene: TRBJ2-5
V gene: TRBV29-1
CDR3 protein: CSAGTSGREETQYF

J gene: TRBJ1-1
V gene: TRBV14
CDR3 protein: CASSQDHWGGAGNMNTEAFF

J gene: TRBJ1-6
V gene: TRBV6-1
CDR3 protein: CASSEVGGNSPLHF

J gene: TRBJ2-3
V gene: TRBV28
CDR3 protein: CASSPRLAGNTQYF

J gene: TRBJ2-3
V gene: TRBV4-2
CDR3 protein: CASSPLGLAGGSFTDTQYF

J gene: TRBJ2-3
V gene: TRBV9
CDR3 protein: CASSPPRGLAEDTQYF

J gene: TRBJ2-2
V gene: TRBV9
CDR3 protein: CASSVVTTGTGELFF

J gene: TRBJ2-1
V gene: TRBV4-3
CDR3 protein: CASSQDPSGRAVEQFF

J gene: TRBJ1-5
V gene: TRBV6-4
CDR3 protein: CASLSLRELNQPQHF

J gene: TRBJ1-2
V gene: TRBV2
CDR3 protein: CASRAGRSYGYTF

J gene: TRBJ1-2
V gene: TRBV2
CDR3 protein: CASSPDRADNYGYTF

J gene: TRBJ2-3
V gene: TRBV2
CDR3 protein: CASSGQGGTDTQYF

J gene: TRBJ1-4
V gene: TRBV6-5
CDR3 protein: CASSFSDEKLFF

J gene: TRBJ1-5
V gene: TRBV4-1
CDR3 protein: CASSQSRTRGTNQPQHF

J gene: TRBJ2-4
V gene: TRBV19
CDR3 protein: CASSLRRDRDKNIQYF

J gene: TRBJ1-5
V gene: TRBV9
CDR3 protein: CASSVSTGDSQPQHF

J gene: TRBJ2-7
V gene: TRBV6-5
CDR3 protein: CASSTPGRGSYEQYF

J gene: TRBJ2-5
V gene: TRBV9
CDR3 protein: CASSESTGSGETQYF

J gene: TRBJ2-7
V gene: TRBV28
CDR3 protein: CASSLKPTYEQYF

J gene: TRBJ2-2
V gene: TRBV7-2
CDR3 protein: CASSSGRGRIEELFF

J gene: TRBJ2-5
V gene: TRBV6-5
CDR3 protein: CASSYRGPRYTETQYF

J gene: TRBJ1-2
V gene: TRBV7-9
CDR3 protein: CASSSQMGAGGYTF

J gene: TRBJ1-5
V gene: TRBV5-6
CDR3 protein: CASSHDRPYSNQPQHF

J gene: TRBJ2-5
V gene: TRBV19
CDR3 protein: CASKTDSSGVVQYF

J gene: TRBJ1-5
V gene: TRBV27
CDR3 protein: CASSWTGGGNQPQHF

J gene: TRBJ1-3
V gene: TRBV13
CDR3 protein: CASSSRPDRALGNTIYF

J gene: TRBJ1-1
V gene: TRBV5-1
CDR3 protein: CASSSGQGNPNTEAFF

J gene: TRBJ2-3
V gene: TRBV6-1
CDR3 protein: CASSEVPTPRDTQYF

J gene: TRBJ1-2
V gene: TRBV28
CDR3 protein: CASRPRGQGSYGYTF

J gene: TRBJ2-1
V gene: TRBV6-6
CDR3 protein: CASSQNQGFSNEQFF

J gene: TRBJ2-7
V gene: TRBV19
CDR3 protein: CASSMRVGPYEQYF

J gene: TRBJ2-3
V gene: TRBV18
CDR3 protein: CASSPSEGTDTQYF

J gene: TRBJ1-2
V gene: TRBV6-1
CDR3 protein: CASTLRPAGGYTF

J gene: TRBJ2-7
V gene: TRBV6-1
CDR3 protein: CASSAGRGSYEQYF

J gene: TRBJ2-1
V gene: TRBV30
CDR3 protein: CAWVGGDTSSPYNEQFF

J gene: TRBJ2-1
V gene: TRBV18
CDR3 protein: CASSPPRTSNEQFF

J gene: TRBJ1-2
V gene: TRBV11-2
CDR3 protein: CASSFKAGVGGYTF

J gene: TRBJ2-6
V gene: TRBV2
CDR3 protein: CASSRSGANVLTF

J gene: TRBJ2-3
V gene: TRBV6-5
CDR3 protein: CASSRKTSGGDTQYF

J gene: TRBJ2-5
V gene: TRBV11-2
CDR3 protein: CASSSMGTGLQTQYF